This paragraph reports one TCR beta chain. No antigen is known for it. This sample stems from a study of T cell responses to AZD1222 COVID-19 vaccine. The V end lost 5 bases, the J end lost 2 bases, and 12 bases lay between the germline ends. Germline CDR1 is KGHDR and CDR2 is SFDVKD. The CDR3 totals 14 residues. Assay used: immunoSEQ multiplex PCR; TCRdb lists only in-frame clones, some missing. The table has fewer than 200,000 clones, 92% seen once. Findings of the study overall: Females made up more of the donors, who were largely white British, and clonal diversity may have come out too low.

The clonotype was recovered from an adult in good health. This chain joins TRBV24-1 and TRBJ2-7; either TRBD1 or TRBD2 may supply D (5 bases each). The sequences come from peripheral blood, collected on day 0 of AZD1222 vaccination. The CDR3 loop reads CATSGAGSTYEQYF. The DNA of the CDR3 is TGTGCCACCAGTGGCGCAGGGAGTACCTACGAGCAGTACTTC.